What follows are 21 T cell receptor beta chains derived from one specimen sequenced in a study of blood T cell repertoires in COVID-19. TCRdb's copy holds only in-frame clones and misses some; the assay was immunoSEQ multiplex PCR. This sample has 70,000 or so clones, with about nine tenths found just once. Material for sequencing was peripheral blood. These receptors were taken from a woman under 30 with acute or convalescent COVID-19.

The chain employs TRBV5-1 and TRBJ2-5, with TRBD2 identical over 12 bases. The CDR3 loop spans 16 amino acids. V gave up 4 bases and J gave up 5 bases; unmatched junction bases: 9. The germline CDR1 and CDR2 sequences are SGHRS and YFSETQ. CDR3 DNA: TGCGCCAGCAGCACCTTCCTAGCGGGAGGGTCGGAGACCCAGTACTTC. Protein: CASSTFLAGGSETQYF.

This chain connects TRBV28 to TRBJ1-2, with 7 bases identical to TRBD1. The CDR3 is 12 amino acids. Germline V gene sequence: CDR1 MDHEN, CDR2 SYDVKM. V lost 5 bases, J lost 4 bases, and 1 base stayed unmatched. The CDR3 DNA follows: TGTGCCAGCAGTCCAGGGGGCTATGGCTACACCTTC. Translated: CASSPGGYGYTF.

The chain recombines TRBV11-2 with TRBJ2-1, with 8 bases aligning to TRBD1. Trimming cost V 5 bases and J 4 bases; bases outside gene matches: 7. This CDR3 region has 15 residues. CDR1 SGHAT and CDR2 FQNNGV come from the germline V gene. The CDR3 loop reads CASSLPGQVYNEQFF. In nucleotides, the CDR3 is TGTGCCAGCAGCCTGCCGGGACAGGTTTACAATGAGCAGTTCTTC.

The chain has TRBV10-3 and TRBJ2-7; TRBD1 might be the D (5 bases). This CDR3 contains 13 residues. Trimming left V 6 bases short and J 4 bases short, with 13 bases between. Germline V gene lookup returns CDR1 ENHRY and CDR2 SYGVKD. Here the CDR3 reads CAIRETDLYEQYF. The CDR3 DNA reads TGTGCCATCAGGGAGACAGACCTTTACGAGCAGTACTTC.

The rearrangement joins TRBV7-9 to TRBJ2-7; 8 nucleotides line up with TRBD1. Germline CDR1 SEHNR, CDR2 FQNEAQ (reference sequence). The CDR3 is 17 amino acids. V lost 0 bases and J lost 3; bases outside the gene matches: 10. CDR3 sequence (DNA): TGTGCCAGCAGCTTAGCGGGCATCCGGGACAGGAGCTACGAGCAGTACTTC. Translating gives CASSLAGIRDRSYEQYF.

This clone turned up a few times. The chain uses TRBV3-1 (or the pseudogene TRBV3-2) and TRBJ1-2, with 9 positions matching TRBD1. The germline gives CDR1 LGHDT, CDR2 YNNKEL (reference sequence). V dropped 6 bases and J dropped 6; count of bases not matched to a gene: 8. The CDR3 is 14 amino acids. The CDR3 DNA reads TGTGCCAGCAGACCCGGACAGGGGATTCATGGCTACACCTTC. Protein product: CASRPGQGIHGYTF.

This rearrangement joins TRBV18 to TRBJ1-1; D not resolved. The CDR3 totals 15 residues. Germline V gene data show CDR1 as KGHSH and CDR2 as LQKENI. V lost 3 bases, J lost 0 bases, and 11 bases lay in between. Here the CDR3 reads CASSPVGRMNTEAFF. For the CDR3, the DNA is TGTGCCAGCTCACCGGTCGGCAGGATGAACACTGAAGCTTTCTTT.

The chain carries TRBV5-8 and TRBJ1-2, with TRBD1 as a possible D gene (5 bases). Germline assignment: CDR1 SGHTS and CDR2 YDEGEE. V dropped 4 bases and J dropped 5 bases, with 12 bases sitting between them. The CDR3 runs to 13 residues. The CDR3 sequence is CASSAQVMYGYTF. The CDR3 nucleotides are TGTGCCAGCAGCGCACAGGTTATGTATGGCTACACCTTC. The whole variable domain, filled in from reference TRBV5-8 and TRBJ1-2, reads EAGVTQSPTHLIKTRGQQATLRCSPISGHTSVYWYQQALGLGLQFLLWYDEGEERNRGNFPPRFSGRQFPNYSSELNVNALELEDSALYLCASSAQVMYGYTFGSGTRLTVV.

The chain joins TRBV2 to TRBJ2-1; 9 bases line up with TRBD2. J was trimmed by 0 bases and V by 4 bases; bases with no gene match: 10. The CDR3 contains 18 residues. Germline assignment: CDR1 SNHLY and CDR2 FYNNEI. The CDR3 region has the DNA TGTGCCAGCAGTGTTGGCGCGGGGGGGCCGGGCTCCTACAATGAGCAGTTCTTC. Translated, it gives CASSVGAGGPGSYNEQFF.

The V gene is TRBV3-1 (or the pseudogene TRBV3-2), the J gene TRBJ1-5; D perhaps matches TRBD1 (5 bases). V lost 11 bases and J lost 4, with 15 bases in between. The CDR3 spans 13 residues. Germline V gives CDR1 LGHDT, CDR2 YNNKEL (reference sequence). CDR3 residues: CAGFREGNQPQHF. CDR3 sequence (DNA): TGTGCCGGATTTAGGGAGGGGAATCAGCCCCAGCATTTT.

The chain is built from TRBV7-7 and TRBJ1-5; 11 bases map to TRBD1. The length of the CDR3 is 17 residues. CDR1 and CDR2 (germline): SSHAT, FNYEAQ (reference sequence). V gave up 4 bases and J gave up 4 bases; unmatched junction bases: 9. CDR3 bases: TGTGCCAGCAGCTCCGGGACAGGGGGTATGTGGAATCAGCCCCAGCATTTT. Translation: CASSSGTGGMWNQPQHF.

The chain carries TRBV19 and TRBJ2-2; D uncertain. The length of the CDR3 is 12 residues. The V end was cut by 7 bases, the J end by 7 bases, with 10 bases between. Germline V lookup: CDR1 LNHDA, CDR2 SQIVND (reference sequence). The CDR3 DNA sequence: TGTGCCAGTAATGCAAGGAGCGGGGAGCTGTTTTTT. Its translation: CASNARSGELFF.

The chain has TRBV10-3 and TRBJ1-1; D uncertain. Germline V gene data show CDR1 as ENHRY and CDR2 as SYGVKD. The CDR3 has 12 residues. Deletions cut 3 bases from V and 1 base from J, with 3 bases between. This chain's CDR3 is CAISDRNTEAFF. The CDR3 nucleotides read TGTGCCATCAGTGATAGGAACACTGAAGCTTTCTTT.

The chain recombines TRBV5-1 with TRBJ1-5; TRBD1 aligns across 7 bases. Germline V CDR1 and CDR2: SGHRS, YFSETQ. This CDR3 comprises 14 residues. V shed 1 base, J shed 7 bases, and the junction held 5 bases outside the gene matches. The CDR3 here is CASSLSQGGQPQHF. The DNA of the CDR3 is TGCGCCAGCAGCTTGAGTCAGGGGGGCCAGCCCCAGCATTTT.

The chain couples TRBV11-2 to TRBJ2-7; 8 positions match TRBD1. J gave up 5 bases and V 5 bases, and 14 bases lay outside the gene matches. The CDR3 is 16 amino acids. From germline, CDR1 is SGHAT and CDR2 FQNNGV. The CDR3 sequence is CASSTPGGQGGHEQYF. In DNA, the CDR3 is TGTGCCAGCAGCACCCCAGGAGGACAGGGTGGCCACGAGCAGTACTTC.

This clone occurred a few times. The rearrangement uses TRBV7-2 and TRBJ1-2; TRBD1 matches at 8 bases. Looked up from germline, CDR1 is SGHTA and CDR2 is FQGNSA. V shed 3 bases and J 7 bases; nucleotides not matched to a gene: 1. This CDR3 has 12 residues. The CDR3 coding sequence is TGTGCCAGCAGCTTGGACAGGGCTGGCTACACCTTC. Protein: CASSLDRAGYTF.

This clone was counted a single time. J is TRBJ1-2 and V is TRBV2; TRBD1 agrees at 10 bases. Germline V gives CDR1 SNHLY, CDR2 FYNNEI. Losses at the gene ends were 9 bases for V and 4 bases for J; bases not matched to a gene: 5. This CDR3 is built from 13 residues. DNA of the CDR3: TGTGCCAGTCACGACAGGGGGCTCTATGGCTACACCTTC. Its protein is CASHDRGLYGYTF. The variable domain in full, completed from reference TRBV2 and TRBJ1-2, reads EPEVTQTPSHQVTQMGQEVILRCVPISNHLYFYWYRQILGQKVEFLVSFYNNEISEKSEIFDDQFSVERPDGSNFTLKIRSTKLEDSAMYFCASHDRGLYGYTFGSGTRLTVV.

The rearrangement links TRBV7-2 to TRBJ2-1; 9 bases line up with TRBD2. The germline V gene encodes CDR1 SGHTA and CDR2 FQGNSA. This CDR3 has 14 amino acids. V trimming: 10 bases; J trimming: 5 bases; junction bases outside the gene matches: 9. CDR3 sequence: CATALGLANNEQFF. The CDR3 region has the DNA TGTGCCACCGCCCTGGGACTAGCCAACAATGAGCAGTTCTTC.

The chain uses TRBV10-3 and TRBJ1-1; D gene ambiguous. The CDR3 consists of 13 residues. From germline, CDR1 is ENHRY and CDR2 SYGVKD. Between the trimmed V and J ends, which lost 8 bases and 0 bases, there was a span of 10 bases. This CDR3 is CAIRSNLNTEAFF. The CDR3 region has the DNA TGTGCCATCCGGTCTAACCTGAACACTGAAGCTTTCTTT.

This clone occurred once. Other DNA sequences in this specimen translate into the identical CDR3. The chain has TRBV12-3 or TRBV12-4 and TRBJ1-1; D call uncertain. The length of the CDR3 is 13 residues. Trimming took 5 bases from V and 0 from J, leaving 7 bases between them. The CDR3 coding sequence is TGTGCCAGCAGTCTTACGGTGAACACTGAAGCTTTCTTT. Its protein is CASSLTVNTEAFF.

The V gene is TRBV15, the J gene TRBJ2-3; D perhaps matches TRBD2 (6 bases). V was pared by 0 bases and J by 2 bases, with 12 bases between. The CDR3 totals 16 residues. Germline lookup yields CDR1 LNHNV and CDR2 YYDKDF (reference sequence). The CDR3 protein is CATSRDRELYTDTQYF. CDR3 DNA sequence: TGTGCCACCAGCAGAGATCGGGAGCTGTACACAGATACGCAGTATTTT. Full variable domain (outside the CDR3, taken from reference TRBV15 and TRBJ2-3): DAMVIQNPRYQVTQFGKPVTLSCSQTLNHNVMYWYQQKSSQAPKLLFHYYDKDFNNEADTPDNFQSRRPNTSFCFLDIRSPGLGDTAMYLCATSRDRELYTDTQYFGPGTRLTVL.